Following are 3 T cell receptor beta chains from one sample sequenced in a study of cytomegalovirus exposure and HLA in healthy donors (TCRdb year 2017). Library prep was done by the immunoSEQ multiplex PCR assay. The multiplex PCR relied on a mix of 60 forward primers for TCR Vbeta segments and 13 reverse primers for TCR Jbeta segments. The clones in this table, taken by TCRdb from immuneACCESS, are in-frame only. Not every clone is retained; where verified, under half of the shortfall comes from an unresolved V gene, and the cause of the rest is unknown. In this sample the table shows roughly 150,000 clones, 60% to 80% of which occur a single time. Of the sample, 4% to 5% falls within the top ten clones. What was sequenced was PBMCs. The source of these receptors is a man between 18 and 35 years old in good health and CMV-seropositive.

The genes are TRBV4-1 and TRBJ1-1, with D possibly matching TRBD1 (5 bases). Trimming stripped 6 bases from V and 5 bases from J, with 16 bases between. CDR3 length equals 14 residues. Germline-derived CDR1 and CDR2 are MGHRA and YSYEKL. This CDR3 reads CASRPRVVGTEAFF. In DNA form, the CDR3 reads TGCGCCAGCAGGCCCAGGGTCGTTGGTACTGAAGCTTTCTTT.

The CDR3 protein is CASSQDVARGDGYTF. Written as DNA, the CDR3 is TGTGCCAGCAGCCAAGATGTCGCCAGGGGGGATGGCTACACCTTC. The chain employs TRBV14 and TRBJ1-2; the match to TRBD1 covers 7 bases. Germline CDR1 SGHDN, CDR2 FVKESK. Trimming at V came to 0 bases and at J to 6 bases, leaving 7 bases not matched to a gene. There are 15 residues in the CDR3.

In DNA form, the CDR3 reads TGTGCCAGCAGCAAGACAGGGGAGTTAAACATTCAGTACTTC. The encoded protein is CASSKTGELNIQYF. V and J are TRBV21-1 and TRBJ2-4; the listed D gene, TRBD1, was not tested against the DNA. TRBV21-1 is a pseudogene locus. The CDR3 length is 14 residues.